The 29 T cell receptor beta chains below come from one sample, sequenced in a study of blood T cell repertoires in COVID-19. Assay used: immunoSEQ multiplex PCR; TCRdb lists only in-frame clones, some missing. Of approximately 230,000 clones in the sample, 87% were seen once. Sequencing was carried out using peripheral blood. The source is a man younger than 35 with active or convalescent COVID-19.

The table lists this clone with a count of one. The chain employs TRBV15 and TRBJ1-1, with D perhaps TRBD1 (5 bases). Germline CDR1 is LNHNV and CDR2 is YYDKDF (reference sequence). The ends were cut back, 3 bases at V and 4 bases at J, with 9 bases in the middle. The CDR3 runs to 13 residues. CDR3 nucleotides: TGTGCCACCAGCAGGGGAGGGGTCACTGAAGCTTTCTTT. The encoded protein is CATSRGGVTEAFF. Full variable domain (missing parts from reference TRBV15 and TRBJ1-1): DAMVIQNPRYQVTQFGKPVTLSCSQTLNHNVMYWYQQKSSQAPKLLFHYYDKDFNNEADTPDNFQSRRPNTSFCFLDIRSPGLGDTAMYLCATSRGGVTEAFFGQGTRLTVV.

The chain combines TRBV15 with TRBJ2-3; D call uncertain. The CDR3 is made up of 16 amino acids. Trimming pared 0 bases from V and 0 bases from J, leaving 10 bases between. Germline assignment: CDR1 LNHNV and CDR2 YYDKDF (reference sequence). The chain's CDR3 is CATSRDQFGSTDTQYF. In DNA form, the CDR3 reads TGTGCCACCAGCAGAGATCAGTTCGGGAGCACAGATACGCAGTATTTT.

This clone was picked up one time. The gene calls are TRBV12-3 or TRBV12-4 and TRBJ1-4, with TRBD1 identical over 7 bases. The CDR3 totals 12 residues. V was pared by 5 bases and J by 11 bases, with 5 bases of the junction left unmatched. The CDR3 bases are TGTGCCAGCAGTCCCGGGACAGCCAAACTGTTTTTT. Residues: CASSPGTAKLFF.

V is TRBV7-8 and J is TRBJ2-1, with 11 nucleotides matching TRBD2. Germline V gene sequence: CDR1 SGHVS, CDR2 FQNEAQ. J gave up 4 bases and V 5 bases, and 10 bases lay outside the gene matches. CDR3 size: 17 residues. The CDR3 DNA sequence: TGTGCCAGCAGCGCCAAACTAGCGGGAGTTACTTACAATGAGCAGTTCTTC. Its protein product is CASSAKLAGVTYNEQFF.

V usage is TRBV19 and J usage is TRBJ1-2; perhaps TRBD1 as D (5 bases). Per the germline V gene, CDR1 is LNHDA and CDR2 is SQIVND (reference sequence). With 5 bases removed from V and 4 bases from J, the gap between germline ends came to 14 bases. The CDR3 sequence is 14 residues long. CDR3 nucleotide sequence: TGTGCCAGTAGTCCTTCGACAGCGAGCTATGGCTACACCTTC. The encoded protein is CASSPSTASYGYTF.

This clone is a singleton in its sample. The chain couples TRBV5-1 to TRBJ1-1, with TRBD1 matching 11 bases. Germline CDR1 reads SGHRS; CDR2 reads YFSETQ. V dropped 5 bases and J dropped 0; count of bases not matched to a gene: 3. This CDR3 comprises 15 residues. CDR3 loop: CASSSDRGLNTEAFF. In nucleotides, the CDR3 is TGCGCCAGCAGTTCGGACAGGGGGCTGAACACTGAAGCTTTCTTT.

This chain uses TRBV28 with TRBJ1-5; D ambiguous. CDR1 MDHEN and CDR2 SYDVKM come from the germline V gene. CDR3 size: 17 residues. The V end was cut by 7 bases, the J end by 0 bases, with 19 bases between. CDR3 residues: CASTLQWGGNSNQPQHF. The CDR3 coding sequence is TGTGCCAGCACCCTACAATGGGGAGGGAATAGCAATCAGCCCCAGCATTTT.

The chain carries TRBV27 and TRBJ2-1, with 10 nucleotides matching TRBD2. With 7 bases clipped from V and 7 bases from J, the junction kept 10 bases outside the gene matches. This CDR3 has 15 residues. Germline V lookup: CDR1 MNHEY, CDR2 SMNVEV (reference sequence). CDR3 sequence reads: CASTLSGGAGNEQFF. The CDR3 region has the DNA TGTGCCAGCACCCTCAGCGGGGGGGCTGGTAATGAGCAGTTCTTC.

The DNA for the CDR3 is TGTGCCAGTAGCCCCGTTAGGGGGGAGACCCAGTACTTC. Protein product: CASSPVRGETQYF. The J gene is TRBJ2-5, the V gene TRBV19; possibly TRBD1 for D (6 bases). CDR1 LNHDA and CDR2 SQIVND come from the germline V gene (reference sequence). The CDR3 runs to 13 residues. V lost 6 bases and J 5 bases, leaving 13 bases between the germline ends. The full variable domain, completed using reference TRBV19 and TRBJ2-5, is DGGITQSPKYLFRKEGQNVTLSCEQNLNHDAMYWYRQDPGQGLRLIYYSQIVNDFQKGDIAEGYSVSREKKESFPLTVTSAQKNPTAFYLCASSPVRGETQYFGPGTRLLVL.

This chain uses TRBV27 with TRBJ1-5, with 9 bases fitting TRBD1. The germline CDR1 and CDR2 sequences are MNHEY and SMNVEV (reference sequence). The junction had 7 bases not matched to a gene; V was cut back by 1 base and J by 6 bases. The CDR3 has 16 amino acids. The CDR3 DNA reads TGTGCCAGCAGTTTATTCGGACAGGGGTGGGTTCAGCCCCAGCATTTT. This sequence encodes CASSLFGQGWVQPQHF.

The chain joins TRBV5-1 to TRBJ1-1, with 7 nucleotides matching TRBD1. The CDR3 covers 14 residues. The germline CDR1 and CDR2 sequences are SGHRS and YFSETQ. Trimming at V came to 4 bases and at J to 3 bases, leaving 6 bases not matched to a gene. CDR3 sequence reads: CASSITQGDTEAFF. The CDR3 region has the DNA TGCGCCAGCAGCATAACCCAGGGGGACACTGAAGCTTTCTTT.

The rearrangement joins TRBV6-1 to TRBJ2-1; TRBD2 aligns across 7 bases. V trimming: 10 bases; J trimming: 6 bases; junction bases outside the gene matches: 12. CDR1 and CDR2 from the germline V gene are MNHNS and SASEGT. The CDR3 is 14 residues long. The CDR3 DNA reads as TGTGCCATACTAGGGACTAATTTTATCAATGAGCAGTTCTTC. This sequence encodes CAILGTNFINEQFF.

V is TRBV7-3 and J is TRBJ2-7; TRBD2 agrees at 7 bases. The CDR3 is 13 residues long. With 5 bases clipped from V and 6 bases from J, the junction kept 7 bases outside the gene matches. Germline V gene data show CDR1 as SGHTA and CDR2 as FQGTGA. Written as DNA, the CDR3 is TGTGCCAGCAGCCTTATCACGGGGGGCGAGCAGTACTTC. Residues: CASSLITGGEQYF. The full variable domain, with the rest looked up from reference TRBV7-3 and TRBJ2-7, is GAGVSQTPSNKVTEKGKYVELRCDPISGHTALYWYRQSLGQGPEFLIYFQGTGAADDSGLPNDRFFAVRPEGSVSTLKIQRTERGDSAVYLCASSLITGGEQYFGPGTRLTVT.

The chain has TRBV5-1 and TRBJ2-7, with TRBD1 matching over 9 bases. CDR1 is SGHRS and CDR2 is YFSETQ in the germline V gene. V gave up 2 bases and J gave up 4 bases; unmatched junction bases: 13. CDR3 length: 17 amino acids. In DNA, the CDR3 is TGCGCCAGCAGCTTTCAGACCTCCAGGACAGGGGAATACGAGCAGTACTTC. Amino acid sequence: CASSFQTSRTGEYEQYF.

The genes are TRBV27 and TRBJ2-3, with 7 bases that match TRBD2. Unmatched junction bases numbered 14, after V lost 4 bases and J lost 4 bases. The CDR3 length is 17 residues. The germline gives CDR1 MNHEY, CDR2 SMNVEV (reference sequence). CDR3 sequence (DNA): TGTGCCAGCAGTTACTTTGGGGTAAGCGGGATTGCAGATACGCAGTATTTT. This translates into CASSYFGVSGIADTQYF.

The gene calls are TRBV7-2 and TRBJ2-1, with 10 bases matching TRBD2. Germline V gene data show CDR1 as SGHTA and CDR2 as FQGNSA. The CDR3 length is 14 residues. The V gene end was trimmed by 5 bases and the J gene end by 12 bases; junction bases not matched to a gene: 10. CDR3 amino acids: CASSPPSGSAVQFF. The CDR3 DNA sequence: TGTGCCAGCAGCCCTCCTAGCGGGAGTGCGGTGCAGTTCTTC.

The rearrangement joins TRBV5-8 to TRBJ1-1; unclear D gene. The ends were cut back, 2 bases at V and 10 bases at J, with 15 bases in the middle. The germline V gene encodes CDR1 SGHTS and CDR2 YDEGEE. The CDR3 consists of 13 residues. The CDR3 DNA reads as TGTGCCAGCAGCTTAGACGAAGGGAGTATAGCTTTCTTT. Protein product: CASSLDEGSIAFF.

This CDR3 is CASSLMGSGGAAEQFF. The CDR3 bases are TGTGCCAGTTCCCTCATGGGTAGCGGGGGGGCCGCTGAGCAGTTCTTC. The chain has TRBV2 and TRBJ2-1; 11 bases agree with TRBD2. This CDR3 is built from 16 residues. CDR1 is SNHLY and CDR2 is FYNNEI in the germline V gene. The V and J ends lost 9 bases and 9 bases, in that order; junction bases with no gene match: 16.

The chain uses TRBV2 and TRBJ1-5; 8 bases are shared with TRBD1. This CDR3 has 18 amino acids. Unmatched junction bases numbered 11, after V lost 2 bases and J lost 2 bases. Germline CDR1 and CDR2: SNHLY and FYNNEI. CDR3 in DNA: TGTGCCAGCAGTGAACTAGGACAGGGAAGTAGGGGCAATCAGCCCCAGCATTTT. Protein: CASSELGQGSRGNQPQHF.

The chain links TRBV27 to TRBJ2-1; 7 bases fit TRBD2. The germline V gene has CDR1 MNHEY and CDR2 SMNVEV (reference sequence). J gave up 3 bases and V 3 bases, and 2 bases lay outside the gene matches. The CDR3 has 14 amino acids. The CDR3 region has the DNA TGTGCCAGCAGTTTGCGGGAGAACTACAATGAGCAGTTCTTC. Residues: CASSLRENYNEQFF.

The CDR3 nucleotides read TGTGCCAGCAGCGCCACCGGGACAGGATTCTCACCCCTCCACTTT. Protein sequence: CASSATGTGFSPLHF. The chain links TRBV7-9 to TRBJ1-6; 8 nucleotides agree with TRBD1. J lost 10 bases, V lost 5 bases, and 10 bases had no gene match. Germline V gives CDR1 SEHNR, CDR2 FQNEAQ (reference sequence). This CDR3 region has 15 residues. Looking up the rest from reference TRBV7-9 and TRBJ1-6 gives the full variable domain: DTGVSQNPRHKITKRGQNVTFRCDPISEHNRLYWYRQTLGQGPEFLTYFQNEAQLEKSRLLSDRFSAERPKGSFSTLEIQRTEQGDSAMYLCASSATGTGFSPLHFGNGTRLTVT.

The chain carries TRBV7-9 and TRBJ1-2; TRBD1 agrees at 8 bases. Unmatched junction bases numbered 3, after V lost 2 bases and J lost 4 bases. The CDR3 covers 14 residues. Germline loops: CDR1 SEHNR, CDR2 FQNEAQ (reference sequence). The CDR3 loop is CASSLRQGSYGYTF. The CDR3 nucleotides read TGTGCCAGCAGCTTACGACAGGGGTCCTATGGCTACACCTTC.

J is TRBJ1-1 and V is TRBV3-1 (or the pseudogene TRBV3-2), with D perhaps matching TRBD1 (6 bases). The length of the CDR3 is 17 residues. Germline lookup yields CDR1 LGHDT and CDR2 YNNKEL (reference sequence). Deletions cut 0 bases from V and 5 bases from J, with 19 bases between. CDR3 in amino acids: CASSQEVRQGRRTEAFF. The DNA of the CDR3 is TGTGCCAGCAGCCAAGAAGTTCGGCAGGGGCGCCGGACTGAAGCTTTCTTT.

This clone appeared once. This chain's CDR3 is CASSNHGTGPQPQHF. The CDR3 DNA reads TGTGCCAGCAGTAATCACGGGACAGGGCCACAGCCCCAGCATTTT. The J gene is TRBJ1-5, the V gene TRBV6-5, with TRBD1 matching over 9 bases. Germline loops: CDR1 MNHEY, CDR2 SVGAGI. CDR3 length equals 15 residues. With 5 bases clipped from V and 7 bases from J, the junction kept 9 bases outside the gene matches.

The V and J genes are TRBV30 and TRBJ2-1; D is undetermined. The ends were cut back, 2 bases at V and 5 bases at J, with 7 bases in the middle. This CDR3 comprises 12 residues. Germline V lookup: CDR1 GTSNPN, CDR2 SVGIG (reference sequence). CDR3: CAWSYIHNEQFF. In DNA, the CDR3 is TGTGCCTGGAGTTACATTCACAATGAGCAGTTCTTC.

V usage is TRBV28 and J usage is TRBJ1-1; D not resolved. Germline-derived CDR1 and CDR2 are MDHEN and SYDVKM. V gave up 4 bases and J gave up 0 bases, with 9 bases separating them. CDR3 length equals 14 residues. CDR3: CASSSTGMNTEAFF. Here the CDR3 DNA reads TGTGCCAGCAGTTCGACGGGTATGAACACTGAAGCTTTCTTT.

V gene TRBV29-1 combines with J gene TRBJ1-2, with 7 nucleotides matching TRBD1. V trimming: 6 bases; J trimming: 8 bases; junction bases outside the gene matches: 9. Germline values: CDR1 SQVTM, CDR2 ANQGSEA. CDR3 length: 12 residues. In DNA, the CDR3 is TGCAGCGTCCCGGGACAGCTGGAGGGCTACACCTTC. The encoded protein is CSVPGQLEGYTF.

This chain joins TRBV18 and TRBJ2-1, with 11 bases identical to TRBD2. The germline gives CDR1 KGHSH, CDR2 LQKENI. Trimming cost V 3 bases and J 3 bases; bases outside gene matches: 7. This CDR3 spans 17 amino acids. This CDR3 reads CASSPRLAGSLYNEQFF. CDR3 DNA sequence: TGTGCCAGCTCACCTCGACTAGCGGGATCTCTCTACAATGAGCAGTTCTTC.

The chain couples TRBV6-5 to TRBJ2-7; the match to TRBD2 covers 9 bases. Unmatched junction bases numbered 7, after V lost 3 bases and J lost 4 bases. Looked up from germline, CDR1 is MNHEY and CDR2 is SVGAGI. The CDR3 consists of 15 residues. CDR3: CASSYGGLAPYEQYF. CDR3 nucleotides: TGTGCCAGCAGTTATGGGGGACTAGCTCCTTACGAGCAGTACTTC.